This entry lists 14 T cell receptor beta chains sequenced from one sample in a study of follicular helper T cells after annual influenza vaccination. Time point noted: 2015-2016 season, 7 days after influenza vaccination. Here immunoSEQ multiplex PCR was the method, and the copy in TCRdb shows in-frame clones only, minus some. The sample yields 720 or so clones, roughly 72% seen once. This specimen was CXCR5+ CD38+ circulating T follicular helper cells from blood, taken 7 days after influenza vaccination. The subset was: circulating Tfh, non-naive CD4+CXCR5+PD-1+ (ICOS+CD38+ or ICOS-CD38-). The receptors come from an adult who received the influenza vaccine.

The V call is TRBV14, the J call TRBJ2-3, with no clear D. This CDR3 is 12 amino acids long. V lost 4 bases to trimming and J lost 3 bases, with 5 bases between them. Looked up from germline, CDR1 is SGHDN and CDR2 is FVKESK. This chain's CDR3 is CASSPTTDTQYF. CDR3 sequence (DNA): TGTGCCAGCAGCCCCACAACAGATACGCAGTATTTT.

This chain joins TRBV4-3 and TRBJ2-5; D not resolved. V was trimmed by 0 bases and J by 0 bases, leaving 8 bases between them. The CDR3 runs to 15 residues. Germline V gene lookup returns CDR1 LGHNA and CDR2 YSLEER. CDR3 sequence: CASSQEVDYQETQYF. The CDR3 nucleotides read TGCGCCAGCAGCCAAGAAGTGGATTACCAAGAGACCCAGTACTTC.

The rearrangement links TRBV30 to TRBJ2-5, with D maybe TRBD2 (6 bases). There are 14 residues in the CDR3. V gave up 3 bases and J gave up 3 bases, with 14 bases separating them. The germline V gene encodes CDR1 GTSNPN and CDR2 SVGIG (reference sequence). Written as DNA, the CDR3 is TGTGCCTGGAGCGTCGGGGGTATGGAAGAGACCCAGTACTTC. This codes for CAWSVGGMEETQYF.

CDR3 DNA: TGTGCCAGCAGTCGGGAATATAATTCACCCCTCCACTTT. This translates into CASSREYNSPLHF. J is TRBJ1-6 and V is TRBV6-5; D remains unclear. Trimming removed 5 bases at V and 4 bases at J, with 6 bases between. Germline V gives CDR1 MNHEY, CDR2 SVGAGI. CDR3 length equals 13 residues.

The V gene is TRBV5-1, the J gene TRBJ1-2; 7 bases line up with TRBD1. Trimming cost V 2 bases and J 5 bases; bases outside gene matches: 3. The CDR3 totals 13 residues. CDR1 and CDR2 from the germline V gene are SGHRS and YFSETQ. CDR3 in DNA: TGCGCCAGCAGCTTATCGACAGGGTATGGCTACACCTTC. Its protein product is CASSLSTGYGYTF.

The chain employs TRBV4-2 and TRBJ1-2; D is unclear. This CDR3 comprises 14 residues. CDR1 and CDR2 from the germline V gene are LGHNA and YNFKEQ. The ends were cut back, 1 base at V and 4 bases at J, with 10 bases in the middle. The CDR3 region has the DNA TGTGCCAGCAGCCAAGGCTCGGGTGGCTATGGCTACACCTTC. Translation gives CASSQGSGGYGYTF.

This clone was picked up a small number of times. The CDR3 DNA sequence: TGTGCCAGCAGCTCACAGGGGGCGAGTGGAAACACCATATATTTT. Residues: CASSSQGASGNTIYF. The chain joins TRBV5-6 to TRBJ1-3; 9 nucleotides agree with TRBD1. Trimming at V came to 3 bases and at J to 3 bases, leaving 4 bases not matched to a gene. The CDR3 totals 15 residues. Germline V gene lookup returns CDR1 SGHDT and CDR2 YYEEEE.

The chain recombines TRBV19 with TRBJ1-5; D is ambiguous. V was trimmed by 3 bases and J by 2 bases, leaving 20 bases between them. Germline values: CDR1 LNHDA, CDR2 SQIVND (reference sequence). The CDR3 runs 18 residues. The CDR3 DNA is TGTGCCAGTAGTATGCAAAGACATTCTCAACGCGGCAATCAGCCCCAGCATTTT. Protein: CASSMQRHSQRGNQPQHF.

This chain joins TRBV27 and TRBJ1-2; 10 bases are a match to TRBD1. J was trimmed by 7 bases and V by 2 bases; bases with no gene match: 13. CDR3 size: 17 residues. Per the germline V gene, CDR1 is MNHEY and CDR2 is SMNVEV (reference sequence). In DNA form, the CDR3 reads TGTGCCAGCAGTTTAGCCGGAGACAGGGGGCGATTAGGTGGCTACACCTTC. This codes for CASSLAGDRGRLGGYTF.

This clone was counted once. This chain joins TRBV13 and TRBJ1-6; D not resolved. The V and J ends lost 4 bases and 2 bases respectively, with 6 bases between them. Looked up from germline, CDR1 is PRHDT and CDR2 is FYEKMQ (reference sequence). This CDR3 spans 14 amino acids. CDR3 DNA: TGTGCCAGCAGCTCCAAGACCTATAATTCACCCCTCCACTTT. It codes for CASSSKTYNSPLHF.

The V and J genes are TRBV5-1 and TRBJ2-1; 9 bases are a match to TRBD1. This CDR3 region has 15 residues. Unmatched junction bases numbered 3, after V lost 2 bases and J lost 3 bases. Germline CDR1 reads SGHRS; CDR2 reads YFSETQ. The CDR3 protein is CASSLRQGVYNEQFF. For the CDR3, the DNA is TGCGCCAGCAGCTTACGACAGGGGGTCTACAATGAGCAGTTCTTC.

The chain recombines TRBV15 with TRBJ1-1; D might be TRBD1 (5 bases). Germline V gene data show CDR1 as LNHNV and CDR2 as YYDKDF (reference sequence). The CDR3 has 17 residues. The V end was cut by 0 bases, the J end by 1 base, with 15 bases between. The CDR3 sequence is CATSRDPLGRANTEAFF. The DNA for the CDR3 is TGTGCCACCAGCAGAGATCCTCTAGGCAGGGCGAACACTGAAGCTTTCTTT.

V and J are TRBV7-9 and TRBJ1-4; D perhaps matches TRBD1 (5 bases). This CDR3 is 13 amino acids long. CDR1 and CDR2 (germline): SEHNR, FQNEAQ (reference sequence). V lost 5 bases and J 4 bases, leaving 8 bases between the germline ends. As DNA, the CDR3 is TGTGCCAGCAGCCGGGACGGTAATGAAAAACTGTTTTTT. It yields the protein CASSRDGNEKLFF. The complete variable domain, with remaining parts taken from reference TRBV7-9 and TRBJ1-4, reads DTGVSQNPRHKITKRGQNVTFRCDPISEHNRLYWYRQTLGQGPEFLTYFQNEAQLEKSRLLSDRFSAERPKGSFSTLEIQRTEQGDSAMYLCASSRDGNEKLFFGSGTQLSVL.

The chain uses TRBV5-1 and TRBJ2-5; D is unclear. Deletions cut 2 bases from V and 3 bases from J, with 5 bases between. Germline lookup yields CDR1 SGHRS and CDR2 YFSETQ. The CDR3 is made up of 12 amino acids. CDR3 residues: CASSFGKETQYF. The CDR3 nucleotides read TGCGCCAGCAGCTTTGGGAAAGAGACCCAGTACTTC.